The TCR beta chain described here comes from a study of cytomegalovirus exposure and HLA in healthy donors. Whole-study findings and limits: HLA allele associations emerged for some 16,000 TCR beta sequences in a later analysis, at 0.05 false discovery rate. About 90% or about 30% of the time was how often most TCR beta V segments were productive, according to an earlier analysis. The study flagged about 150 TCR beta chains as cytomegalovirus-associated. The majority of TCR sequences were rare, yet some public TCRs appeared in many donors.

Researchers ran the PCR with 60 Vbeta and 13 Jbeta primers. The assay was immunoSEQ multiplex PCR, and TCRdb's table has in-frame clones only and misses some. The sample includes 120,000 or so clones, roughly 83% of them seen just once. Concerning this clone itself: Antigen unknown.

Sequencing used PBMCs. The source is a man aged 18 to 30 in good health and CMV-seropositive.

DNA for the CDR3: TGTGCCAGCAGCCTGGGCGACACTGAAGCTTTCTTT. Translated: CASSLGDTEAFF. The V gene is TRBV11-3, the J gene TRBJ1-1; no firm D call. V was cut by 5 bases and J by 3 bases, with 7 bases left in between. Germline V gene lookup returns CDR1 SGHNT and CDR2 YENEEA. The CDR3 sequence is 12 residues long.